The 21 T cell receptor beta chains presented below share a single source sample, sequenced in a study of cytomegalovirus exposure and HLA in healthy donors. In the PCR, 60 Vbeta and 13 Jbeta primers were used. Produced via immunoSEQ multiplex PCR; TCRdb's table is partial and in-frame only. The specimen's table records 200,000 or so clones. Sequenced input: PBMCs. These receptors were obtained from a girl under 10 years old in good health and CMV-seropositive.

This CDR3 reads CASTSGTEFNNEQFF. The DNA for the CDR3 is TGTGCCAGCACCTCCGGGACAGAATTTAACAATGAGCAGTTCTTC. The chain links TRBV27 to TRBJ2-1, with 7 bases fitting TRBD1. This CDR3 comprises 15 residues. Germline CDR1 and CDR2: MNHEY and SMNVEV (reference sequence). The V gene end was trimmed by 7 bases and the J gene end by 5 bases; junction bases not matched to a gene: 11.

This rearrangement joins TRBV10-3 to TRBJ1-6; 8 bases are shared with TRBD1. The germline gives CDR1 ENHRY, CDR2 SYGVKD. The CDR3 is 13 residues long. V shed 6 bases, J shed 7 bases, and the junction held 2 bases outside the gene matches. Here the CDR3 reads CAIRGTGNSPLHF. The DNA of the CDR3 is TGTGCCATCAGAGGGACAGGAAATTCACCCCTCCACTTT.

The chain is built from TRBV5-1 and TRBJ2-5; a weak D match, TRBD1 (6 bases). The CDR3 has 16 residues. Per the germline V gene, CDR1 is SGHRS and CDR2 is YFSETQ. V was pared by 2 bases and J by 0 bases, with 14 bases between. This CDR3 is CASSFRAGAYQETQYF. Here the CDR3 DNA reads TGCGCCAGCAGCTTTAGGGCAGGGGCGTACCAAGAGACCCAGTACTTC.

The chain couples TRBV7-3 to TRBJ2-3, with 8 bases that match TRBD2. The CDR3 is 18 residues long. After removal of 1 base from V and 2 bases from J, the junction contained 11 bases not matched to a gene. Germline V gives CDR1 SGHTA, CDR2 FQGTGA. As DNA, the CDR3 is TGTGCCAGCAGCTTAAGGGGACCTACTAGCGGTGTCACAGATACGCAGTATTTT. This codes for CASSLRGPTSGVTDTQYF.

The chain links TRBV30 to TRBJ1-1; a weak D match, TRBD1 (6 bases). The CDR3 covers 13 residues. From germline, CDR1 is GTSNPN and CDR2 SVGIG (reference sequence). V lost 5 bases to trimming and J lost 3 bases, with 13 bases between them. The CDR3 protein is CAWVTGWDTEAFF. The CDR3 bases are TGTGCCTGGGTCACAGGGTGGGACACTGAAGCTTTCTTT.

V is TRBV6-1 and J is TRBJ1-5; a possible D gene is TRBD1 (5 bases). Germline V gene sequence: CDR1 MNHNS, CDR2 SASEGT. This CDR3 is 13 amino acids long. The V gene lost 7 bases and the J gene lost 5 bases, with 12 bases spanning the gap. CDR3 sequence (DNA): TGTGCCAGCAATGACAGAGGCGATCAGCCCCAGCATTTT. Translated: CASNDRGDQPQHF.

The rearrangement uses TRBV13 and TRBJ1-4; D is uncertain. Germline values: CDR1 PRHDT, CDR2 FYEKMQ (reference sequence). The CDR3 length is 12 residues. V was trimmed by 5 bases and J by 6 bases, leaving 7 bases between them. CDR3 in amino acids: CASSRTHEKLFF. The CDR3 bases are TGTGCCAGCAGCCGTACACATGAAAAACTGTTTTTT.

This chain uses TRBV6-1 with TRBJ1-2; D might be TRBD1 (6 bases). With 6 bases removed from V and 3 bases from J, the gap between germline ends came to 11 bases. Germline assignment: CDR1 MNHNS and CDR2 SASEGT. CDR3 length: 13 residues. Written as DNA, the CDR3 is TGTGCCAGCAGGGCAGGGGAACACTATGGCTACACCTTC. Encoded protein: CASRAGEHYGYTF.

The chain links TRBV19 to TRBJ2-1; D is possibly TRBD1 (6 bases). V was clipped by 6 bases and J by 5 bases, with 11 bases between them. Germline lookup yields CDR1 LNHDA and CDR2 SQIVND (reference sequence). The CDR3 loop spans 13 amino acids. The CDR3 DNA follows: TGTGCCAGTAGCTGGGGGCGGAACAATGAGCAGTTCTTC. It encodes CASSWGRNNEQFF.

The gene calls are TRBV9 and TRBJ2-1; 7 bases align to TRBD2. This CDR3 is built from 15 residues. Germline V lookup: CDR1 SGDLS, CDR2 YYNGEE. V gave up 0 bases and J gave up 8 bases; unmatched junction bases: 8. The CDR3: CASSVVTGGWDEQFF. The CDR3 DNA sequence: TGTGCCAGCAGCGTAGTAACGGGAGGCTGGGATGAGCAGTTCTTC. Based on the CDR3 plus reference TRBV9 and TRBJ2-1, the full variable domain is DSGVTQTPKHLITATGQRVTLRCSPRSGDLSVYWYQQSLDQGLQFLIQYYNGEERAKGNILERFSAQQFPDLHSELNLSSLELGDSALYFCASSVVTGGWDEQFFGPGTRLTVL.

The rearrangement joins TRBV7-9 to TRBJ1-3; perhaps TRBD1 as D (6 bases). The CDR3 consists of 17 residues. Trimming removed 5 bases at V and 0 bases at J, with 17 bases between. CDR1 is SEHNR, CDR2 FQNEAQ, per germline (reference sequence). CDR3 in amino acids: CASSHSTGPGSGNTIYF. The DNA for the CDR3 is TGTGCCAGCAGCCACTCGACAGGTCCTGGCTCTGGAAACACCATATATTTT. Full variable domain (missing parts from reference TRBV7-9 and TRBJ1-3): DTGVSQNPRHKITKRGQNVTFRCDPISEHNRLYWYRQTLGQGPEFLTYFQNEAQLEKSRLLSDRFSAERPKGSFSTLEIQRTEQGDSAMYLCASSHSTGPGSGNTIYFGEGSWLTVV.

CDR3 in amino acids: CASSAWTSGRRGNEQFF. In DNA, the CDR3 is TGTGCCAGCAGCGCTTGGACTAGCGGGAGAAGGGGCAATGAGCAGTTCTTC. The chain carries TRBV9 and TRBJ2-1, with 13 bases lining up with TRBD2. After removal of 3 bases from V and 6 bases from J, the junction contained 9 bases not matched to a gene. Per the germline V gene, CDR1 is SGDLS and CDR2 is YYNGEE. There are 17 residues in the CDR3.

The V and J genes are TRBV6-5 and TRBJ2-5, with D unresolved. V was pared by 0 bases and J by 5 bases, with 10 bases between. From germline, CDR1 is MNHEY and CDR2 SVGAGI. This CDR3 spans 14 amino acids. CDR3 region: CASSYSAGIETQYF. CDR3 nucleotides: TGTGCCAGCAGTTACTCTGCAGGAATTGAGACCCAGTACTTC.

The chain employs TRBV18 and TRBJ1-1, with D unclear. CDR1 is KGHSH and CDR2 is LQKENI in the germline V gene. The CDR3 runs to 13 residues. V was pared by 0 bases and J by 1 base, with 3 bases between. The CDR3 coding sequence is TGTGCCAGCTCACCACCCCAGAACACTGAAGCTTTCTTT. Amino acid sequence: CASSPPQNTEAFF.

The genes are TRBV27 and TRBJ2-1; D gene ambiguous. V dropped 3 bases and J dropped 9 bases, with 18 bases sitting between them. The CDR3 contains 15 residues. Germline V gene lookup returns CDR1 MNHEY and CDR2 SMNVEV (reference sequence). The CDR3 reads CASSFIHQAHTEQFF. The CDR3 DNA reads as TGTGCCAGCAGTTTTATCCATCAAGCTCATACTGAGCAGTTCTTC.

The genes are TRBV6-6 and TRBJ1-4; no definite D call. Germline V gene data show CDR1 as MNHNY and CDR2 as SVGAGI (reference sequence). Trimming stripped 2 bases from V and 0 bases from J, with 7 bases between. CDR3 length: 15 residues. The CDR3 region is CASSYREATNEKLFF. In nucleotides, the CDR3 is TGTGCCAGCAGTTACAGGGAGGCAACTAATGAAAAACTGTTTTTT.

The V gene is TRBV7-8, the J gene TRBJ2-1, with 10 positions matching TRBD2. Germline lookup yields CDR1 SGHVS and CDR2 FQNEAQ. The CDR3 spans 12 residues. Trimming took 7 bases from V and 7 from J; bases not matched to a gene: 1. The CDR3 reads CASISGRNEQFF. In DNA form, the CDR3 reads TGTGCCAGCATTAGCGGGAGGAATGAGCAGTTCTTC. Complete variable domain (other parts from reference TRBV7-8 and TRBJ2-1): GAGVSQSPRYKVAKRGQDVALRCDPISGHVSLFWYQQALGQGPEFLTYFQNEAQLDKSGLPSDRFFAERPEGSVSTLKIQRTQQEDSAVYLCASISGRNEQFFGPGTRLTVL.

J is TRBJ2-1 and V is TRBV29-1; D uncertain. This CDR3 is built from 14 residues. V lost 4 bases to trimming and J lost 6 bases, with 16 bases between them. Germline V gene sequence: CDR1 SQVTM, CDR2 ANQGSEA. The CDR3 bases are TGCAGCGTTGTCGGTTACCCATCCGCCAATGAGCAGTTCTTC. Protein product: CSVVGYPSANEQFF.

V gene TRBV5-4 combines with J gene TRBJ1-1; D ambiguous. The V end was cut by 0 bases, the J end by 12 bases, with 21 bases between. The CDR3 is 15 amino acids. Germline V lookup: CDR1 SGHNT, CDR2 YYREEE (reference sequence). CDR3 sequence (DNA): TGTGCCAGCAGCTTGGAGATACCGGGTCCGGGAGGTACTTTCTTT. Translated: CASSLEIPGPGGTFF.

The CDR3 region has the DNA TGCGCCAGCAGTGAGTCAAGGGGTCTGAGAGAGACCCAGTACTTC. Translating gives CASSESRGLRETQYF. The genes are TRBV10-1 and TRBJ2-5; possible D gene TRBD1, 5 bases. The CDR3 totals 15 residues. V gave up 0 bases and J gave up 4 bases, with 12 bases separating them. The germline gives CDR1 WNHNN, CDR2 SYGVQD (reference sequence).

The CDR3 is CASSTGQGRMGYTF. CDR3 DNA sequence: TGCGCCAGCAGCACGGGACAGGGTCGGATGGGATACACCTTC. The V gene is TRBV5-1, the J gene TRBJ1-2; 9 bases align to TRBD1. Germline values: CDR1 SGHRS, CDR2 YFSETQ. This CDR3 is built from 14 residues. J was trimmed by 11 bases and V by 4 bases; bases with no gene match: 12.